One and the same sample provided the 16 T cell receptor beta chains below, sequenced in a study of cytomegalovirus exposure and HLA in healthy donors. Vbeta (60) and Jbeta (13) primers were used in the PCR. Sequenced by immunoSEQ multiplex PCR; TCRdb stores in-frame clones only, minus some. The profile covers fewer than 250,000 clones, with roughly 80% appearing a single time and about 3.5% taken by the ten largest. The sample taken for sequencing was PBMCs. These receptors came from a man in his forties in good health and CMV-seropositive.

The chain uses TRBV5-8 and TRBJ2-7, with 13 positions matching TRBD2. The germline gives CDR1 SGHTS, CDR2 YDEGEE. There are 15 residues in the CDR3. V lost 4 bases to trimming and J lost 3 bases; unmatched junction nucleotides: 4. The CDR3 sequence is CASSPGLAGFYEQYF. For the CDR3, the DNA is TGTGCCAGCAGCCCGGGACTAGCGGGGTTCTACGAGCAGTACTTC.

J is TRBJ2-1 and V is TRBV10-3, with 11 bases fitting TRBD2. The CDR3 loop spans 15 amino acids. Germline trimming cut 6 bases from V and 4 bases from J; bases unmatched to any gene: 5. Germline CDR1 ENHRY, CDR2 SYGVKD. The DNA of the CDR3 is TGTGCCATCAGGACTAGCGGGATGGGTTACAATGAGCAGTTCTTC. Encoded protein: CAIRTSGMGYNEQFF.

The chain uses TRBV2 and TRBJ1-1, with D possibly matching TRBD1 (6 bases). CDR1 and CDR2 (germline): SNHLY, FYNNEI. V gave up 5 bases and J gave up 4 bases, with 17 bases separating them. The CDR3 sequence is 15 residues long. CDR3 region: CASSLDSLGSTEAFF. The DNA for the CDR3 is TGTGCCAGCAGTTTGGACAGCCTGGGGAGCACTGAAGCTTTCTTT. Full variable domain (outside the CDR3, taken from reference TRBV2 and TRBJ1-1): EPEVTQTPSHQVTQMGQEVILRCVPISNHLYFYWYRQILGQKVEFLVSFYNNEISEKSEIFDDQFSVERPDGSNFTLKIRSTKLEDSAMYFCASSLDSLGSTEAFFGQGTRLTVV.

V usage is TRBV2 and J usage is TRBJ1-2; D is undetermined. V lost 3 bases and J lost 0, with 11 bases in between. CDR1 and CDR2 from the germline V gene are SNHLY and FYNNEI. The length of the CDR3 is 15 residues. The CDR3 bases are TGTGCCAGCAGTGACCCCCCCCACACTAACTATGGCTACACCTTC. Translated: CASSDPPHTNYGYTF.

CDR3 in amino acids: CASSGQGDQPQHF. CDR3 DNA: TGTGCCAGCAGCGGCCAGGGGGATCAGCCCCAGCATTTT. The chain recombines TRBV5-5 with TRBJ1-5, with 7 bases that match TRBD1. Germline lookup yields CDR1 SGHKS and CDR2 YYEKEE (reference sequence). J lost 5 bases, V lost 4 bases, and 3 bases had no gene match. The CDR3 is 13 residues long.

The CDR3 reads CASSVDPGQRGGYTF. The DNA of the CDR3 is TGTGCCAGCAGCGTAGACCCGGGACAAAGAGGTGGCTACACCTTC. V usage is TRBV9 and J usage is TRBJ1-2; D perhaps matches TRBD1 (6 bases). The germline V gene encodes CDR1 SGDLS and CDR2 YYNGEE. The CDR3 loop spans 15 amino acids. With 0 bases removed from V and 7 bases from J, the gap between germline ends came to 16 bases. Complete variable domain (other parts from reference TRBV9 and TRBJ1-2): DSGVTQTPKHLITATGQRVTLRCSPRSGDLSVYWYQQSLDQGLQFLIQYYNGEERAKGNILERFSAQQFPDLHSELNLSSLELGDSALYFCASSVDPGQRGGYTFGSGTRLTVV.

The rearrangement links TRBV5-1 to TRBJ2-7; D might be TRBD2 (6 bases). V lost 0 bases, J lost 6 bases, and 10 bases lay in between. Looked up from germline, CDR1 is SGHRS and CDR2 is YFSETQ. The CDR3 is 13 amino acids. For the CDR3, the DNA is TGCGCCAGCAGCTTGGCGGGAGCCGTCGAGCAGTACTTC. Translating it yields CASSLAGAVEQYF.

The chain joins TRBV7-6 to TRBJ2-7, with D possibly being TRBD2 (5 bases). Germline V gene sequence: CDR1 SGHVS, CDR2 FNYEAQ. Between the trimmed V and J ends, which lost 3 bases and 4 bases, there was a span of 25 bases. The length of the CDR3 is 18 residues. DNA for the CDR3: TGTGCCAGCAGCTTCCTTTCCCCACTCGGGATCCAGGTTTACGAGCAGTACTTC. Its protein product is CASSFLSPLGIQVYEQYF.

This chain links TRBV6-1 with TRBJ1-2; 8 nucleotides line up with TRBD1. CDR3 length: 13 residues. V lost 6 bases, J lost 8 bases, and 8 bases stayed unmatched. CDR1 MNHNS and CDR2 SASEGT come from the germline V gene. In nucleotides, the CDR3 is TGTGCCAGCAGAAGAGGACAGGGAAACGGCTACACCTTC. Its protein is CASRRGQGNGYTF.

V and J are TRBV10-3 and TRBJ1-6, with D perhaps matching TRBD1 (5 bases). The CDR3 is made up of 15 amino acids. CDR1 and CDR2 from the germline V gene are ENHRY and SYGVKD. The ends were cut back, 0 bases at V and 9 bases at J, with 12 bases in the middle. DNA of the CDR3: TGTGCCATCAGTGAGTCGGGAGGGGTGAGTTCACCCCTCCACTTT. Translated, it gives CAISESGGVSSPLHF.

The chain couples TRBV6-1 to TRBJ1-5; no clear D gene. Germline loops: CDR1 MNHNS, CDR2 SASEGT. The CDR3 contains 14 residues. Between the trimmed V and J ends, which lost 5 bases and 2 bases, there was a span of 10 bases. This CDR3 is CASSREEGNQPQHF. The DNA for the CDR3 is TGTGCCAGCAGTAGGGAGGAGGGCAATCAGCCCCAGCATTTT.

This chain uses TRBV4-1 with TRBJ2-5, with 7 bases aligning to TRBD1. The V gene end was trimmed by 0 bases and the J gene end by 5 bases; junction bases not matched to a gene: 6. The CDR3 totals 15 residues. Germline values: CDR1 MGHRA, CDR2 YSYEKL. The CDR3 here is CASSQDGRQGETQYF. The DNA for the CDR3 is TGCGCCAGCAGCCAAGATGGGAGACAGGGTGAGACCCAGTACTTC.

The V gene is TRBV5-1, the J gene TRBJ2-5; 12 positions agree with TRBD2. The CDR3 sequence is 17 residues long. The V gene's germline CDR1 is SGHRS and CDR2 YFSETQ. Trimming at V came to 3 bases and at J to 1 base, leaving 7 bases not matched to a gene. The CDR3, as DNA: TGCGCCAGCAGCTCCAGACTAGCGGGGGTGGTCCAAGAGACCCAGTACTTC. Translating gives CASSSRLAGVVQETQYF.

V gene TRBV4-2 combines with J gene TRBJ2-2; D perhaps matches TRBD2 (6 bases). CDR3 length: 18 amino acids. Germline lookup yields CDR1 LGHNA and CDR2 YNFKEQ. The V and J ends lost 0 bases and 2 bases respectively, with 16 bases between them. The CDR3 is CASSQETLASANTGELFF. In DNA, the CDR3 is TGTGCCAGCAGCCAAGAAACATTGGCTAGCGCAAACACCGGGGAGCTGTTTTTT.

The CDR3 region has the DNA TGTGCCAGCTCCGACGGGGGTCCACTCGATGAGCAGTTCTTC. Translation: CASSDGGPLDEQFF. This rearrangement joins TRBV11-3 to TRBJ2-1; D perhaps matches TRBD2 (6 bases). V was shortened by 8 bases and J by 8 bases, with 19 bases between the two germline ends. CDR3 size: 14 residues. Germline CDR1 and CDR2: SGHNT and YENEEA.

On this clone itself: One end of the junction varies from germline; a read error may be responsible. The chain couples TRBV7-9 to TRBJ2-7; the match to TRBD2 covers 10 bases. This CDR3 has 18 amino acids. Germline loops: CDR1 SEHNR, CDR2 FQNEAQ (reference sequence). CDR3 protein: CSSSLAYFPGLANYEQYF. The CDR3 coding sequence is TGTTCCAGCAGCTTAGCATATTTTCCGGGACTAGCGAACTACGAGCAGTACTTC. Full variable domain (outside the CDR3, taken from reference TRBV7-9 and TRBJ2-7): DTGVSQNPRHKITKRGQNVTFRCDPISEHNRLYWYRQTLGQGPEFLTYFQNEAQLEKSRLLSDRFSAERPKGSFSTLEIQRTEQGDSAMYLCSSSLAYFPGLANYEQYFGPGTRLTVT.